These 15 T cell receptor beta chains were sequenced from one sample in a study of cytomegalovirus exposure and HLA in healthy donors. Data came from immunoSEQ multiplex PCR; TCRdb stores just in-frame clones and leaves some out. The data show about 220,000 clones, roughly 89% seen once. The sample consisted of PBMCs. All receptors derive from a man aged 18-30 years in good health and CMV-seronegative.

This clone was detected only once. The chain links TRBV6-6 to TRBJ2-1; 8 bases agree with TRBD1. The CDR3 runs to 15 residues. Per the germline V gene, CDR1 is MNHNY and CDR2 is SVGAGI (reference sequence). The ends lost 0 bases at V and 6 bases at J; junction bases unmatched: 4. DNA of the CDR3: TGTGCCAGCAGTTACTCGTCAGGGGGCTTCAATGAGCAGTTCTTC. Translated, it gives CASSYSSGGFNEQFF.

The chain recombines TRBV5-1 with TRBJ2-7; TRBD2 aligns across 10 bases. CDR3 length: 16 amino acids. The trim removed 4 bases at V and 5 bases at J, leaving 12 bases unmatched. Per the germline V gene, CDR1 is SGHRS and CDR2 is YFSETQ. The CDR3 is CASSPAGVAGGHEQYF. DNA for the CDR3: TGCGCCAGCAGCCCCGCCGGGGTAGCGGGGGGCCACGAGCAGTACTTC.

The chain links TRBV30 to TRBJ2-3; 12 nucleotides match TRBD2. There are 17 residues in the CDR3. Looked up from germline, CDR1 is GTSNPN and CDR2 is SVGIG (reference sequence). Trimming removed 2 bases from V and 6 bases from J; junction bases left unmatched: 12. CDR3 in amino acids: CAWSQTRTSGVGDTQYF. The CDR3 DNA reads as TGTGCCTGGAGTCAAACTCGGACTAGCGGGGTGGGGGATACGCAGTATTTT. Based on the CDR3 plus reference TRBV30 and TRBJ2-3, the full variable domain is SQTIHQWPATLVQPVGSPLSLECTVEGTSNPNLYWYRQAAGRGLQLLFYSVGIGQISSEVPQNLSASRPQDRQFILSSKKLLLSDSGFYLCAWSQTRTSGVGDTQYFGPGTRLTVL.

This chain uses TRBV20-1 with TRBJ2-7; D gene ambiguous. Trimming shortened V by 0 bases and J by 6 bases, and 6 bases separated the two germline ends. This CDR3 contains 11 residues. Germline CDR1 and CDR2: DFQATT and SNEGSKA (reference sequence). CDR3 protein: CSARESFEQYF. The CDR3 DNA sequence: TGCAGTGCTAGAGAGAGTTTCGAGCAGTACTTC.

The rearrangement links TRBV4-3 to TRBJ2-1, with 13 bases that match TRBD2. The CDR3 loop spans 18 amino acids. V shed 0 bases and J 8 bases; nucleotides not matched to a gene: 10. The V gene's germline CDR1 is LGHNA and CDR2 YSLEER. The CDR3 protein is CASSQDGTSGRAFYEQFF. The CDR3 DNA sequence: TGCGCCAGCAGCCAAGATGGAACTAGCGGGAGGGCCTTTTATGAGCAGTTCTTC.

This clone was recorded once. This sequence joins TRBV2 and TRBJ1-1; 9 nucleotides agree with TRBD1. CDR3 length: 15 amino acids. The germline V gene has CDR1 SNHLY and CDR2 FYNNEI. With V trimmed by 6 bases and J by 4 bases, 9 bases remained unmatched. The CDR3 nucleotides are TGTGCCAGCAGCAAAACAACAGGGGGCGGCACTGAAGCTTTCTTT. Encoded protein: CASSKTTGGGTEAFF.

This rearrangement joins TRBV2 to TRBJ2-2; 12 nucleotides line up with TRBD2. This CDR3 is built from 15 residues. Germline V lookup: CDR1 SNHLY, CDR2 FYNNEI. Unmatched junction bases numbered 4, after V lost 6 bases and J lost 5 bases. The CDR3 spells CASRGTSGLTGELFF. Here the CDR3 DNA reads TGTGCCAGCAGGGGGACTAGCGGGCTAACCGGGGAGCTGTTTTTT.

J is TRBJ2-1 and V is TRBV7-3, with 14 bases fitting TRBD2. This CDR3 is 21 amino acids long. Germline V gene lookup returns CDR1 SGHTA and CDR2 FQGTGA. Trimming removed 5 bases from V and 0 bases from J; junction bases left unmatched: 15. The CDR3 DNA follows: TGTGCCAGCAGCACCCCCATAGGGATGGGACTAGCGGGAGCCTCCTACAATGAGCAGTTCTTC. As protein: CASSTPIGMGLAGASYNEQFF.

The gene calls are TRBV30 and TRBJ2-1, with TRBD1 identical over 9 bases. This CDR3 has 14 residues. The junction had 8 bases not matched to a gene; V was cut back by 5 bases and J by 6 bases. CDR1 GTSNPN and CDR2 SVGIG come from the germline V gene (reference sequence). The CDR3 protein is CAWGRGQGINEQFF. Written as DNA, the CDR3 is TGTGCCTGGGGTAGGGGACAGGGTATCAATGAGCAGTTCTTC.

Only a few counts were recorded for this clone. V gene TRBV2 combines with J gene TRBJ1-6; unclear D gene. This CDR3 region has 13 residues. The V gene's germline CDR1 is SNHLY and CDR2 FYNNEI. Trimming took 3 bases from V and 6 from J, leaving 6 bases between them. DNA of the CDR3: TGTGCCAGCAGTGACCAGGCTAATTCACCCCTCCACTTT. It is translated as CASSDQANSPLHF.

Remarks on this clone: Other nucleotide sequences from this sample produce the same CDR3. The chain has TRBV4-3 and TRBJ1-1, with a tentative D call TRBD1 (5 bases). The V and J ends lost 6 bases and 2 bases respectively, with 13 bases between them. CDR1 is LGHNA, CDR2 YSLEER, per germline. The CDR3 contains 14 residues. CDR3 loop: CASSQETGNTEAFF. For the CDR3, the DNA is TGCGCCAGCAGTCAGGAAACAGGTAACACTGAAGCTTTCTTT.

The V call is TRBV10-3, the J call TRBJ2-4; TRBD2 matches at 8 bases. This CDR3 contains 16 residues. V was clipped by 6 bases and J by 6 bases; unmatched bases: 13. Germline V gene lookup returns CDR1 ENHRY and CDR2 SYGVKD. The CDR3 protein is CAISATLAEGRNIQYF. As DNA, the CDR3 is TGTGCCATCAGCGCCACACTAGCGGAGGGAAGAAACATTCAGTACTTC.

The chain carries TRBV7-8 and TRBJ2-7; D is uncertain. There are 15 residues in the CDR3. V lost 1 base and J 0 bases, leaving 10 bases between the germline ends. The V gene's germline CDR1 is SGHVS and CDR2 FQNEAQ. This CDR3 is CASSLVFGRSYEQYF. DNA for the CDR3: TGTGCCAGCAGCTTAGTTTTTGGCCGCTCCTACGAGCAGTACTTC.

The chain combines TRBV2 with TRBJ2-3, with 12 positions matching TRBD2. Germline lookup yields CDR1 SNHLY and CDR2 FYNNEI. The length of the CDR3 is 14 residues. V gave up 8 bases and J gave up 6 bases; unmatched junction bases: 6. This chain's CDR3 is CASELAGGLDTQYF. CDR3 nucleotide sequence: TGTGCCAGCGAACTAGCGGGGGGCCTGGATACGCAGTATTTT.

The V call is TRBV6-1, the J call TRBJ2-5; 10 bases are shared with TRBD1. This CDR3 is 14 amino acids long. Per the germline V gene, CDR1 is MNHNS and CDR2 is SASEGT. V was clipped by 10 bases and J by 4 bases; unmatched bases: 9. CDR3 region: CAKMTGGLGETQYF. In DNA, the CDR3 is TGTGCCAAAATGACAGGGGGCTTGGGAGAGACCCAGTACTTC.